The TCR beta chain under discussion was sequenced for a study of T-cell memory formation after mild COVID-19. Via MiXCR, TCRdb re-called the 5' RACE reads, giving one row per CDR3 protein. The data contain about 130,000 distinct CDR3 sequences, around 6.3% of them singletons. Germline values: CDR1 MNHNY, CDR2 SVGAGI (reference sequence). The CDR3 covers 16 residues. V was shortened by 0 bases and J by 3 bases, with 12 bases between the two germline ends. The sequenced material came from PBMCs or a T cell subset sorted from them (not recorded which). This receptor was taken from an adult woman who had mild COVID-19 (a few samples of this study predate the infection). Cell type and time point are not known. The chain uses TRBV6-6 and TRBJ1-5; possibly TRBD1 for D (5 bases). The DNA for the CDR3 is TGTGCCAGCAGTTACTCGCAGGGTGGTGTCAATCAGCCCCAGCATTTT. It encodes CASSYSQGGVNQPQHF.